These 10 T cell receptor beta chains originate from one sample sequenced in a study of post-analysis software for immune sequencing data. No antigen is known for these receptors. The study, taken as a whole, reports: Patients showed TRBV5-6, TRBV5-1 and TRBV20-1 among five TRBV segments more frequent than in controls.

Built from TCR beta cDNA, the libraries had unique molecular identifiers in them. MiXCR, run by TCRdb on the PCR reads, gives a single entry per CDR3 protein. The table shows hundreds of thousands of distinct CDR3 sequences, with about 40% occurring only once. Sequencing was done on a sample of blood. These receptors all come from a girl aged 5 to 17 with multiple sclerosis.

The V call is TRBV6-5, the J call TRBJ1-5, with a tentative D call TRBD1 (5 bases). The CDR3 covers 15 residues. Germline V lookup: CDR1 MNHEY, CDR2 SVGAGI. V was clipped by 8 bases and J by 5 bases, with 19 bases between them. This chain's CDR3 is CASSVTWGTHQPQHF. The CDR3 DNA follows: TGTGCCAGCTCAGTTACGTGGGGGACCCATCAGCCCCAGCATTTT.

The chain links TRBV5-1 to TRBJ2-1, with no clear D. This CDR3 contains 13 residues. The ends were cut back, 0 bases at V and 7 bases at J, with 8 bases in the middle. CDR1 and CDR2 from the germline V gene are SGHRS and YFSETQ. The CDR3 sequence: CASSLAVCNEQFF. CDR3 bases: TGCGCCAGCAGCTTGGCGGTCTGTAATGAGCAGTTCTTC. Complete variable domain (other parts from reference TRBV5-1 and TRBJ2-1): KAGVTQTPRYLIKTRGQQVTLSCSPISGHRSVSWYQQTPGQGLQFLFEYFSETQRNKGNFPGRFSGRQFSNSRSEMNVSTLELGDSALYLCASSLAVCNEQFFGPGTRLTVL.

This chain links TRBV29-1 with TRBJ1-1; no firm D call. Germline CDR1 is SQVTM and CDR2 is ANQGSEA. V gave up 3 bases and J gave up 5 bases, with 7 bases separating them. The CDR3 consists of 11 residues. CDR3 protein: CSVDQETEAFF. CDR3 in DNA: TGCAGCGTTGATCAGGAGACTGAAGCTTTCTTT.

The rearrangement uses TRBV2 and TRBJ2-3, with unresolved D. Germline-derived CDR1 and CDR2 are SNHLY and FYNNEI. The length of the CDR3 is 13 residues. The V end was cut by 6 bases, the J end by 5 bases, with 12 bases between. CDR3: CASSYGKGDTQYF. DNA for the CDR3: TGTGCCAGCAGCTACGGAAAGGGAGATACGCAGTATTTT.

A few counts support this clonotype. The chain combines TRBV5-1 with TRBJ2-5, with D possibly being TRBD2 (7 bases). CDR3 length: 14 amino acids. Germline CDR1 reads SGHRS; CDR2 reads YFSETQ. Trimming pared 3 bases from V and 2 bases from J, leaving 11 bases between. The DNA for the CDR3 is TGCGCCAGCAGCTCCGGGGGGCATCAAGAGACCCAGTACTTC. This encodes CASSSGGHQETQYF.

Turning to this clonotype: The junction does not match germline at one end; this may be a read error. This sequence joins TRBV20-1 and TRBJ2-7, with D unresolved. With the DNA end fitting TRBJ2-5 better, the J assignment may be wrong. The CDR3 is 11 amino acids. Germline-derived CDR1 and CDR2 are DFQATT and SNEGSKA (reference sequence). CDR3 in amino acids: CSARAQGTQYF. CDR3 coding DNA: TGCAGTGCTAGAGCCCAAGGGACCCAGTACTTC.

This clonotype was observed a handful of times. The J gene is TRBJ2-1, the V gene TRBV3-1; 11 bases are a match to TRBD1. The CDR3 loop spans 17 amino acids. V was clipped by 3 bases and J by 7 bases; unmatched bases: 11. The germline V gene encodes CDR1 LGHDT and CDR2 YNNKEL (reference sequence). The CDR3 nucleotides are TGTGCCAGCAGCCACCTAACACGGGACAGGGGGTTTAATGAGCAGTTCTTC. Translating it yields CASSHLTRDRGFNEQFF.

This clonotype was picked up a small number of times. The chain has TRBV3-1 and TRBJ2-7, with 7 bases lining up with TRBD1. This CDR3 is 14 amino acids long. Germline V gene data show CDR1 as LGHDT and CDR2 as YNNKEL (reference sequence). The junction had 9 bases not matched to a gene; V was cut back by 4 bases and J by 6 bases. The CDR3 region is CASSRGQAQTEQYF. CDR3 coding DNA: TGTGCCAGCAGCCGTGGACAGGCGCAAACCGAGCAGTACTTC.

The V call is TRBV20-1, the J call TRBJ2-7, with a weak D call TRBD1 (5 bases). V shed 6 bases and J shed 2 bases, with 17 bases lying between them. Per the germline V gene, CDR1 is DFQATT and CDR2 is SNEGSKA (reference sequence). The CDR3 loop spans 14 amino acids. The CDR3 nucleotides read TGCAGTGCCGGACCCACTGACAGAGCCTACGAGCAGTACTTC. This sequence encodes CSAGPTDRAYEQYF.

The chain links TRBV9 to TRBJ2-2, with D perhaps being TRBD1 or TRBD2 (5 bases each). With 4 bases removed from V and 2 bases from J, the gap between germline ends came to 15 bases. Per the germline V gene, CDR1 is SGDLS and CDR2 is YYNGEE. This CDR3 contains 16 residues. CDR3 sequence reads: CASSNPGTSNTGELFF. CDR3 bases: TGTGCCAGCAGCAACCCCGGGACCTCCAACACCGGGGAGCTGTTTTTT.